The 27 T cell receptor beta chains presented below share a single source sample, sequenced in a study of blood T cells in healthy people across ages. Then a second PCR, running roughly 7 to 12 cycles, was carried out with a sample-barcoded 5' primer and a J-beta primer mix. TCRdb independently ran MiXCR on the 5' RACE reads; one entry per CDR3 protein. The table shows around 1,000,000 distinct CDR3 sequences, with 20% to 25% occurring only once. These data also formed part of another study, on T cells of mothers and their children.

The sequencing sample was made of blood. The receptors come from a girl aged 2-10 years in good health.

The V and J genes are TRBV6-2 or TRBV6-3 and TRBJ2-5, with 10 bases that match TRBD2. Near its end, the DNA agrees better with TRBJ2-1, so the J call may be wrong. The CDR3 totals 16 residues. The V gene's germline CDR1 is MNHEY and CDR2 SVGEGT. The CDR3 loop reads CASSPLAGETYNEQFF. CDR3 bases: TGTGCCAGCAGTCCCCTAGCGGGGGAGACCTACAATGAGCAGTTCTTC.

The sample holds a few counts of this clonotype. J is TRBJ1-4 and V is TRBV20-1; TRBD1 is a possible D gene (5 bases). Looked up from germline, CDR1 is DFQATT and CDR2 is SNEGSKA (reference sequence). This CDR3 is 14 amino acids long. Trimming cost V 5 bases and J 5 bases, with 15 bases left between them. Here the CDR3 DNA reads TGCAGTGCTGGCCCGGAGGGGAAGAATGAAAAACTGTTTTTT. Translated, it gives CSAGPEGKNEKLFF.

In this sample, this clonotype turned up a few times. The J gene is TRBJ1-6, the V gene TRBV7-2; tentatively, D is TRBD1 (5 bases). Trimming removed 3 bases from V and 8 bases from J, with 11 bases in between. This CDR3 is built from 14 residues. Germline values: CDR1 SGHTA, CDR2 FQGNSA. CDR3 nucleotides: TGTGCCAGCAGCTTCAAACGAGGGGATTCACCCCTCCACTTT. It encodes CASSFKRGDSPLHF.

V is TRBV10-3 and J is TRBJ2-1, with D perhaps matching TRBD1 (6 bases). The germline V gene has CDR1 ENHRY and CDR2 SYGVKD. The CDR3 sequence is 16 residues long. V was trimmed by 4 bases and J by 0 bases, leaving 13 bases between them. The chain's CDR3 is CAISVIWDTSYNEQFF. The CDR3 nucleotides read TGTGCCATCAGTGTTATATGGGACACCTCCTACAATGAGCAGTTCTTC.

This clonotype was counted only a few times. The CDR3 spells CASSLAGARMTEHYGYTF. DNA of the CDR3: TGTGCCAGCAGCTTAGCGGGGGCCCGGATGACGGAACACTATGGCTACACCTTC. This chain connects TRBV7-9 to TRBJ1-2; maybe TRBD1 (6 bases). This CDR3 has 18 amino acids. Germline CDR1 and CDR2: SEHNR and FQNEAQ (reference sequence). The V end lost 0 bases, the J end lost 3 bases, and 20 bases lay between the germline ends.

This clonotype was detected many times. J is TRBJ2-1 and V is TRBV29-1; TRBD2 matches at 11 bases. Germline CDR1 and CDR2: SQVTM and ANQGSEA. This CDR3 has 13 amino acids. The CDR3: CSISSGRLYEQFF. CDR3 sequence (DNA): TGCAGTATCTCTAGCGGGAGGTTATATGAGCAGTTCTTC.

The V and J genes are TRBV13 and TRBJ2-5, with TRBD1 identical over 9 bases. The V segment lost 5 bases and the J segment 5 bases; nucleotides outside the gene matches: 18. The CDR3 sequence is 18 residues long. CDR1 PRHDT and CDR2 FYEKMQ come from the germline V gene (reference sequence). CDR3 DNA: TGTGCCAGCAGCGTCCGGGACAGGGACTATACATCTTGGGAGACCCAGTACTTC. It translates to CASSVRDRDYTSWETQYF.

This clonotype was seen a few times. The CDR3: CASSQWTSGSTDTQYF. The CDR3 nucleotides read TGTGCCAGCAGCCAGTGGACTAGCGGCAGCACAGATACGCAGTATTTT. The genes are TRBV7-9 and TRBJ2-3; 10 positions match TRBD2. Germline V gene sequence: CDR1 SEHNR, CDR2 FQNEAQ (reference sequence). The CDR3 totals 16 residues. Trimming at V came to 5 bases and at J to 0 bases, leaving 5 bases not matched to a gene.

The chain recombines TRBV5-1 with TRBJ1-4; maybe TRBD1 (6 bases). Per the germline V gene, CDR1 is SGHRS and CDR2 is YFSETQ. The CDR3 spans 17 residues. The V and J ends lost 3 bases and 0 bases respectively, with 15 bases between them. CDR3 sequence reads: CASSSMTGIATNEKLFF. CDR3 DNA sequence: TGCGCCAGCAGCTCGATGACAGGAATAGCAACTAATGAAAAACTGTTTTTT.

The V gene is TRBV7-9, the J gene TRBJ2-6; D may be TRBD1 or TRBD2 (5 bases each). Per the germline V gene, CDR1 is SEHNR and CDR2 is FQNEAQ (reference sequence). Trimming removed 8 bases at V and 7 bases at J, with 21 bases between. The CDR3 length is 16 residues. CDR3 sequence reads: CASDPMGTGFANVLTF. The CDR3 DNA follows: TGTGCCAGCGACCCGATGGGGACGGGGTTTGCCAACGTCCTGACTTTC.

This clonotype turned up a few times. The junction differs from germline at one of its ends, possibly a read error. This chain connects TRBV7-2 to TRBJ1-4, with D perhaps matching TRBD1 (6 bases). The CDR3 totals 15 residues. Germline loops: CDR1 SGHTA, CDR2 FQGNSA. The CDR3 spells CASSRGAATNEKLFF. The CDR3 coding sequence is TGTGCCAGCAGCCGGGGGGCTGCAACTAATGAAAAGCTGTTTTTT.

This chain uses TRBV4-1 with TRBJ2-3; TRBD1 might be the D (6 bases). The germline CDR1 and CDR2 sequences are MGHRA and YSYEKL. This CDR3 is built from 14 residues. V was pared by 6 bases and J by 3 bases, with 13 bases between. CDR3 in amino acids: CASRNLGGTDTQYF. The CDR3 region has the DNA TGCGCCAGCAGAAACTTAGGGGGAACAGATACGCAGTATTTT.

The chain is built from TRBV2 and TRBJ2-5, with 8 bases matching TRBD2. Per germline, CDR1 SNHLY and CDR2 FYNNEI. CDR3 length: 20 residues. The junction had 19 bases not matched to a gene; V was cut back by 4 bases and J by 0 bases. The CDR3 sequence is CASSVQRETFDRTYQETQYF. The CDR3 coding sequence is TGTGCCAGCAGTGTACAGCGGGAGACTTTTGATCGAACCTACCAAGAGACCCAGTACTTC.

This clonotype was seen ten or more times. The CDR3 loop reads CASSPTDMNTEAFF. In DNA, the CDR3 is TGTGCCAGCAGCCCGACAGACATGAACACTGAAGCTTTCTTT. The rearrangement links TRBV7-3 to TRBJ1-1, with TRBD1 as a possible D gene (5 bases). The germline V and J ends were trimmed by 5 bases and 0 bases, with 10 bases remaining between them. This CDR3 region has 14 residues. Per germline, CDR1 SGHTA and CDR2 FQGTGA.

This clonotype was picked up a small number of times. This rearrangement joins TRBV9 to TRBJ2-1; a weak D match, TRBD2 (6 bases). The CDR3 extends over 15 amino acids. Per the germline V gene, CDR1 is SGDLS and CDR2 is YYNGEE. The V and J ends lost 0 bases and 13 bases respectively, with 20 bases between them. The CDR3 spells CASSVEPRGTRNQFF. Written as DNA, the CDR3 is TGTGCCAGCAGCGTAGAACCCCGGGGGACGCGAAATCAGTTCTTC. Together with reference TRBV9 and TRBJ2-1, the CDR3 gives the full variable domain: DSGVTQTPKHLITATGQRVTLRCSPRSGDLSVYWYQQSLDQGLQFLIQYYNGEERAKGNILERFSAQQFPDLHSELNLSSLELGDSALYFCASSVEPRGTRNQFFGPGTRLTVL.

The CDR3 loop reads CASSQTTGSGYTF. In DNA form, the CDR3 reads TGTGCCAGCAGCCAGACAACAGGAAGCGGCTACACCTTC. The chain uses TRBV14 and TRBJ1-2; D is perhaps TRBD1 (5 bases). The CDR3 extends over 13 amino acids. Germline V lookup: CDR1 SGHDN, CDR2 FVKESK. Deletions cut 3 bases from V and 8 bases from J, with 13 bases between.

This clonotype occurred a few times. The chain joins TRBV4-3 to TRBJ2-1, with D unclear. V gave up 1 base and J gave up 0 bases, with 7 bases separating them. Germline CDR1 LGHNA, CDR2 YSLEER. This CDR3 contains 15 residues. For the CDR3, the DNA is TGCGCCAGCAGCCAAGCGTGGCTCTCCTACAATGAGCAGTTCTTC. As protein: CASSQAWLSYNEQFF.

The chain joins TRBV7-2 to TRBJ2-6; 8 bases map to TRBD1. The CDR3 loop spans 17 amino acids. Germline V CDR1 and CDR2: SGHTA, FQGNSA. After removal of 3 bases from V and 3 bases from J, the junction contained 7 bases not matched to a gene. CDR3 protein: CASSLRQGISGANVLTF. Here the CDR3 DNA reads TGTGCCAGCAGCTTGCGACAGGGGATAAGTGGGGCCAACGTCCTGACTTTC.

The J gene is TRBJ2-5, the V gene TRBV5-6; no firm D call. The better agreement between TRBJ2-7 and the DNA end casts doubt on the J call. The CDR3 extends over 11 amino acids. CDR1 SGHDT and CDR2 YYEEEE come from the germline V gene. The CDR3 here is CASRGWGEQYF. The CDR3, as DNA: TGTGCCAGCAGGGGATGGGGCGAGCAGTACTTC.

The chain has TRBV10-3 and TRBJ2-7; D call uncertain. The CDR3 sequence is 11 residues long. Germline CDR1 and CDR2: ENHRY and SYGVKD. V was cut by 7 bases and J by 7 bases, with 11 bases left in between. CDR3 amino acids: CAIMERREQYF. CDR3 DNA sequence: TGTGCCATCATGGAAAGACGTGAGCAGTACTTC.

The rearrangement links TRBV9 to TRBJ2-2, with 7 bases lining up with TRBD2. J gave up 4 bases and V 1 base, and 1 base lay outside the gene matches. This CDR3 comprises 14 residues. Per germline, CDR1 SGDLS and CDR2 YYNGEE. Here the CDR3 reads CASSVWGGTGELFF. DNA of the CDR3: TGTGCCAGCAGCGTATGGGGGGGCACCGGGGAGCTGTTTTTT.

The chain employs TRBV29-1 and TRBJ2-3; 13 bases are a match to TRBD2. CDR3 size: 24 residues. V trimming: 0 bases; J trimming: 5 bases; junction bases outside the gene matches: 29. Germline CDR1 reads SQVTM; CDR2 reads ANQGSEA. CDR3 bases: TGCAGCGTTGAAGAAGGCAGGCAAACGCCGCACCCTACTAGCGGGGGGGGAGGAGAAGATACGCAGTATTTT. Protein: CSVEEGRQTPHPTSGGGGEDTQYF.

The chain has TRBV18 and TRBJ1-5, with a tentative D call TRBD1 (5 bases). CDR1 is KGHSH and CDR2 is LQKENI in the germline V gene. CDR3 size: 14 residues. V lost 6 bases to trimming and J lost 3 bases, with 12 bases between them. CDR3 residues: CASSEGRDNQPQHF. CDR3 nucleotides: TGTGCCAGCTCGGAGGGACGGGACAATCAGCCCCAGCATTTT.

CDR3 DNA: TGTGCCAGCCCCGCCGGGGCCCCGCAGTTCTTC. The encoded protein is CASPAGAPQFF. This chain connects TRBV7-3 to TRBJ2-1, with D possibly being TRBD1 or TRBD2 (5 bases each). Germline assignment: CDR1 SGHTA and CDR2 FQGTGA. V lost 8 bases to trimming and J lost 12 bases, with 14 bases between them. The CDR3 contains 11 residues.

J is TRBJ2-4 and V is TRBV7-2, with 8 bases identical to TRBD2. Germline assignment: CDR1 SGHTA and CDR2 FQGNSA. CDR3 length equals 16 residues. V shed 0 bases, J shed 2 bases, and the junction held 3 bases outside the gene matches. For the CDR3, the DNA is TGTGCCAGCAGCTTAGCCGGGGGGGCTCCCAAAAACATTCAGTACTTC. Translated, it gives CASSLAGGAPKNIQYF.

This clonotype came up a few times. The V gene is TRBV29-1, the J gene TRBJ1-1, with TRBD1 as a possible D gene (5 bases). Trimming left V 6 bases short and J 11 bases short, with 16 bases between. This CDR3 has 11 residues. From germline, CDR1 is SQVTM and CDR2 ANQGSEA. CDR3 region: CSVVSGYGAFF. The CDR3 region has the DNA TGCAGCGTAGTATCAGGGTATGGGGCTTTCTTT.

This clonotype showed up just a few times. The J gene is TRBJ2-1, the V gene TRBV20-1; D is undetermined. V lost 6 bases, J lost 4 bases, and 16 bases lay in between. CDR1 is DFQATT, CDR2 SNEGSKA, per germline (reference sequence). This CDR3 is built from 14 residues. The CDR3 coding sequence is TGCAGTGCCAACGGGCTAATAAATTACAATGAGCAGTTCTTC. Amino acid sequence: CSANGLINYNEQFF.